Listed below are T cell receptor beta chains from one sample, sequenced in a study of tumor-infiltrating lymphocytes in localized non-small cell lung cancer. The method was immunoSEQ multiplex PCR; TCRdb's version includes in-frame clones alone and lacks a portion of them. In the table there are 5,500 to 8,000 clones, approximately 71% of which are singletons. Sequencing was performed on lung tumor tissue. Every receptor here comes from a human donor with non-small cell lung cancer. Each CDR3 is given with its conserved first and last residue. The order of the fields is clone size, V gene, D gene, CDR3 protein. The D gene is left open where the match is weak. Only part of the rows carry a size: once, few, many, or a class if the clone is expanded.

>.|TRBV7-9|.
CASSFADSRPPEQYF
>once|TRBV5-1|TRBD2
CASSQPGLAGGYSYEQYF
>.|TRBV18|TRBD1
CASSPPSGTGKMTDTQYF
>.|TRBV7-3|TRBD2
CASSARASGVYNEQFF
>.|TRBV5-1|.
CASSLGVGNYGYTF
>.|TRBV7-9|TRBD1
CASSPGTGRQTTEAFF
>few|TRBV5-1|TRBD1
CASSPGQGTYGGEQYF
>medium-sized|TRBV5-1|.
CASRTSGSEAFF
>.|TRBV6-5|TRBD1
CASSYLRGSNQPQHF
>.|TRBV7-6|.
CASSASGTGNTIYF
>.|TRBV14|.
CASSQDPRGANVLTF
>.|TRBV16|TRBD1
CASSRGQGPNSPLHF
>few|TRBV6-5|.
CATHRVVAFF
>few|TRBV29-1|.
CSARAPGGNTEAFF
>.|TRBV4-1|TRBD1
CASSQETGIMDTQYF
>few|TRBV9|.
CASSLEGGEGQPQHF
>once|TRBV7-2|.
CASSPSYSSTDTQYF
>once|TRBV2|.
CASSSQETQYF
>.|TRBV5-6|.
CASSFGWRAYEQYF
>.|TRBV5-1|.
CASREGILGNTIYF
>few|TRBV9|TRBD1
CASSVEDRGVDTQYF
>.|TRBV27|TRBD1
CASSPSGTANTGELFF
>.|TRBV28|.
CASSLTSRLNTEAFF
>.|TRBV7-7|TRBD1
CASSRGQGSGEQFF
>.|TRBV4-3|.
CASSQDRARGEQYF
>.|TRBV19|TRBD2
CASSTSGASDTQYF
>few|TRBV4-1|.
CASSPLTPRRGPNNEQFF
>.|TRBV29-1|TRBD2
CSVEKASGGFSPTQYF
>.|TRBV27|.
CASSRISALNQPQHF
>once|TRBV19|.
CASSQRSTNYGYTF
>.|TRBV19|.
CASSTGPTIQPNYGYTF
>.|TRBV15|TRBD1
CATSNYRGLYNEQFF
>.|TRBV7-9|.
CASSLVTGARTEAFF
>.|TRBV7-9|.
CALRGGFAGELFF
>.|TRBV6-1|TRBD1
CASSYRGGYGYTF
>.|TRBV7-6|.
CASSHEQGIRSEQYF
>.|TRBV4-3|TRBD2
CASSQDWEGWGNIQYF
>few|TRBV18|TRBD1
CASSQPGAGGDYGYTF
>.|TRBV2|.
CASSSGTPTAFF
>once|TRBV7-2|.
CASSLGRSKGPLHF
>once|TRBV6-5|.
CASSPLSLANEKLFF
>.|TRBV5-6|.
CASSSLSWVQGSYEQYF
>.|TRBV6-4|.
CASSERTAPYEQYF
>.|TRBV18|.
CASSSGSSYEQYF
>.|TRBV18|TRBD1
CASSLGTGQGGLEQYF
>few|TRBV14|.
CASSQGRDLTQHF
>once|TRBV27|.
CASSLGTFNSPLHF
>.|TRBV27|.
CASSSTSRGRSYEQYF
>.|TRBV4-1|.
CASSQGLRNTEAFF
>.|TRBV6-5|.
CASTPAWQGPYEQYF
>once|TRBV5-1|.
CASRVGGQETQYF
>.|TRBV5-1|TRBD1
CASSLEGQEYEKLFF